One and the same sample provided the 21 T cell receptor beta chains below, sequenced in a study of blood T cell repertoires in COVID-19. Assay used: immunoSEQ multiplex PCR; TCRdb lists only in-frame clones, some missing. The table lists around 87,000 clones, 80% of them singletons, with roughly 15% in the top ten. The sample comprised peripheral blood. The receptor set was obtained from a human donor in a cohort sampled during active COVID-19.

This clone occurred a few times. The CDR3 sequence: CASSYPDRGRTEAFF. CDR3 bases: TGTGCCAGCAGTTATCCGGACAGGGGGCGAACTGAAGCTTTCTTT. This sequence joins TRBV6-5 and TRBJ1-1, with 11 bases identical to TRBD1. Germline loops: CDR1 MNHEY, CDR2 SVGAGI. The CDR3 covers 15 residues. Trimming at V came to 3 bases and at J to 5 bases, leaving 5 bases not matched to a gene.

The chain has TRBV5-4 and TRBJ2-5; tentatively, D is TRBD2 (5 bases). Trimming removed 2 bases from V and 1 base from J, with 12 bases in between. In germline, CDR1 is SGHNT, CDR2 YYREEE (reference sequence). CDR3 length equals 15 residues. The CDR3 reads CASSLAPTSQETQYF. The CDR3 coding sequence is TGTGCCAGCAGCTTAGCACCCACTAGCCAAGAGACCCAGTACTTC.

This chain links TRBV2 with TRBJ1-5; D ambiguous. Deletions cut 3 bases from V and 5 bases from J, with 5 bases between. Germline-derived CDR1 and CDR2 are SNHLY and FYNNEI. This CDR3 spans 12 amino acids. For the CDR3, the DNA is TGTGCCAGCAGTGACGGAGATCAGCCCCAGCATTTT. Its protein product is CASSDGDQPQHF.

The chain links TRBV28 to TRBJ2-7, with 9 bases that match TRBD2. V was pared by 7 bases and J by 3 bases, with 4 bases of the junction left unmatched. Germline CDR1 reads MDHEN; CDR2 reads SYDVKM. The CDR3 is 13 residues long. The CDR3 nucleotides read TGTGCCAGCACGGCGGGGGGGAGCTACGAGCAGTACTTC. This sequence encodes CASTAGGSYEQYF. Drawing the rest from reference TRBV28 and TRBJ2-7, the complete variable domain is DVKVTQSSRYLVKRTGEKVFLECVQDMDHENMFWYRQDPGLGLRLIYFSYDVKMKEKGDIPEGYSVSREKKERFSLILESASTNQTSMYLCASTAGGSYEQYFGPGTRLTVT.

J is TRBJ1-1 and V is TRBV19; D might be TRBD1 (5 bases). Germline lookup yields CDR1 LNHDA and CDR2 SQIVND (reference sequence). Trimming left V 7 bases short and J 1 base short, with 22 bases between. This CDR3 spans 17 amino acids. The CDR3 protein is CASTLGLRGRGNTEAFF. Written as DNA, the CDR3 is TGTGCCAGTACTTTGGGTTTAAGGGGAAGGGGGAACACTGAAGCTTTCTTT.

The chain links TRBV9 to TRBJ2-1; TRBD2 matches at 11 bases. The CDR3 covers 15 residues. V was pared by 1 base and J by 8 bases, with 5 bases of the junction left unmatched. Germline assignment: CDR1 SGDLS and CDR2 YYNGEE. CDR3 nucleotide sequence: TGTGCCAGCAGCGTAACTAGCGGGAGTTTCGATGAGCAGTTCTTC. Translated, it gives CASSVTSGSFDEQFF.

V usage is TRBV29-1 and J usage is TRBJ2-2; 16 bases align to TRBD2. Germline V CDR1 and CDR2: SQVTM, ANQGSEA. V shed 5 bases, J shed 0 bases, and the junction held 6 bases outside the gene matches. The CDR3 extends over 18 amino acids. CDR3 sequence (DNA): TGCAGCGTTCCCGGGACTAGCGGGGGGGGTTCGAACACCGGGGAGCTGTTTTTT. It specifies CSVPGTSGGGSNTGELFF.

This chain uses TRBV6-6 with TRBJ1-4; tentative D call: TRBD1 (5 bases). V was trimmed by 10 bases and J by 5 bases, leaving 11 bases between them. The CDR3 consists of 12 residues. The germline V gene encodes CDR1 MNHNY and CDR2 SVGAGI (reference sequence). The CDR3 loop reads CAISKGNEKLFF. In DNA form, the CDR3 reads TGTGCCATCTCGAAGGGGAATGAAAAACTGTTTTTT.

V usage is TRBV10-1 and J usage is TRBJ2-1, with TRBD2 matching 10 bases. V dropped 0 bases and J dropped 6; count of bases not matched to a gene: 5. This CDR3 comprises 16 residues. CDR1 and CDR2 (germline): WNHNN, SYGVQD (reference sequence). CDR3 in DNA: TGCGCCAGCAGTGAGTCCCTAGCGGGAGTCCGCAATGAGCAGTTCTTC. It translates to CASSESLAGVRNEQFF.

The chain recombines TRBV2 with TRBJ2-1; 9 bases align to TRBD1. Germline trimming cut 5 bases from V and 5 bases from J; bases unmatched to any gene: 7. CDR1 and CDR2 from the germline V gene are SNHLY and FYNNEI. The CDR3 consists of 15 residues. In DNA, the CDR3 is TGTGCCAGCAGTTCACAGGGGGCTTCAAACAATGAGCAGTTCTTC. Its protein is CASSSQGASNNEQFF.

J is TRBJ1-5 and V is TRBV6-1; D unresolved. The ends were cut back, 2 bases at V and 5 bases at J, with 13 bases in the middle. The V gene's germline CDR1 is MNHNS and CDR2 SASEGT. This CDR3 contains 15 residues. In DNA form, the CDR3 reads TGTGCCAGCAGTGAAAACTCCCAAACGTATCAGCCCCAGCATTTT. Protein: CASSENSQTYQPQHF.

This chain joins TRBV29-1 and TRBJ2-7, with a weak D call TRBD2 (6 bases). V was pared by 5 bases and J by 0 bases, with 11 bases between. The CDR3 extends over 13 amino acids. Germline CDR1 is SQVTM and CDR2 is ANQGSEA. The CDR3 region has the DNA TGCAGCGTTTTGGGGGGATCCTCCTACGAGCAGTACTTC. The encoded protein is CSVLGGSSYEQYF.

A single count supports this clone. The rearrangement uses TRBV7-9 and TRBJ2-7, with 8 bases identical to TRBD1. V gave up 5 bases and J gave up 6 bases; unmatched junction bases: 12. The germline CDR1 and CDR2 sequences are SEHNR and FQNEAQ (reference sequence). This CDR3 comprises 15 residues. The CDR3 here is CASSPSGTGAGEQYF. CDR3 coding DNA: TGTGCCAGCAGCCCTTCCGGGACAGGCGCCGGCGAGCAGTACTTC. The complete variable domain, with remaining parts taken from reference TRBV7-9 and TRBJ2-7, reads DTGVSQNPRHKITKRGQNVTFRCDPISEHNRLYWYRQTLGQGPEFLTYFQNEAQLEKSRLLSDRFSAERPKGSFSTLEIQRTEQGDSAMYLCASSPSGTGAGEQYFGPGTRLTVT.

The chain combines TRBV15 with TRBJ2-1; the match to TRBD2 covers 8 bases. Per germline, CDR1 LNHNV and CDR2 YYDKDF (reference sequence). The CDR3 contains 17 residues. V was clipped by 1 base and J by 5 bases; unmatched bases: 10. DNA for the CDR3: TGTGCCACCAGCAGAGGAGGGTCTAGCGGGTTAGACAATGAGCAGTTCTTC. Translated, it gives CATSRGGSSGLDNEQFF.

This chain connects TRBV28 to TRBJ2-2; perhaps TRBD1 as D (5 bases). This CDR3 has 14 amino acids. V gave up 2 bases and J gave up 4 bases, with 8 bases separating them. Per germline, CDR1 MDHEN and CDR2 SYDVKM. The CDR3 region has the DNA TGTGCCAGCAGTTTAAACAGGCTCACCGGGGAGCTGTTTTTT. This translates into CASSLNRLTGELFF.

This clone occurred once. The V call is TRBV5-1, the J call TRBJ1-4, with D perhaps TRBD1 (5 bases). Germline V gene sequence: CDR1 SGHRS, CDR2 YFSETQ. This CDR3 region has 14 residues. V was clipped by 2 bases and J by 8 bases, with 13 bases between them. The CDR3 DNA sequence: TGCGCCAGCAGCTTACGCCAGGGAGGAGAAAAACTGTTTTTT. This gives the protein CASSLRQGGEKLFF.

The CDR3 spells CASRLQGSRNEKLFF. DNA of the CDR3: TGTGCCAGCAGACTCCAGGGGAGTCGAAATGAAAAACTGTTTTTT. V usage is TRBV6-5 and J usage is TRBJ1-4, with D perhaps TRBD1 (6 bases). The CDR3 is 15 amino acids. CDR1 and CDR2 (germline): MNHEY, SVGAGI. Trimming pared 6 bases from V and 5 bases from J, leaving 16 bases between.

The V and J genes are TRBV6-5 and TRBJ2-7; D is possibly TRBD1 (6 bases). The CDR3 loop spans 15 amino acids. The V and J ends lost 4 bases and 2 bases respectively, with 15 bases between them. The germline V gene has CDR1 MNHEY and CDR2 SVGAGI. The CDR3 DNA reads TGTGCCAGCAGTTGGGGCTCGACAGGCCCCTACGAGCAGTACTTC. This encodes CASSWGSTGPYEQYF.

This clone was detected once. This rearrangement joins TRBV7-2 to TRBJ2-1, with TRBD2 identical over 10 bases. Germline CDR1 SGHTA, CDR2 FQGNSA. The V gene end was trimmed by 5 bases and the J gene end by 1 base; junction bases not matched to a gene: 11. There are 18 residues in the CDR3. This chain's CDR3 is CASSRRGLAGVSYNEQFF. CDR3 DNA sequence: TGTGCCAGCAGCCGGAGGGGGCTAGCGGGAGTATCCTACAATGAGCAGTTCTTC.

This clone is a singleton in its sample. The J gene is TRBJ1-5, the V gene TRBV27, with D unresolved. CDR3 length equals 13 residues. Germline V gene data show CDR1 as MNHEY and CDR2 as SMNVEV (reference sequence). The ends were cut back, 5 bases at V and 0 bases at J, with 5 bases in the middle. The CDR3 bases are TGTGCCAGCAGTCCCTATAGCAATCAGCCCCAGCATTTT. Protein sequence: CASSPYSNQPQHF.

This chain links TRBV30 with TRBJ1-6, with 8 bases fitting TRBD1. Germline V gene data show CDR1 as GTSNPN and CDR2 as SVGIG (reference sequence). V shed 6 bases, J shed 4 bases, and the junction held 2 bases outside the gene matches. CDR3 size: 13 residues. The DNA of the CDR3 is TGTGCCTGCAGACAGGGGTATAATTCACCCCTCCACTTT. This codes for CACRQGYNSPLHF.